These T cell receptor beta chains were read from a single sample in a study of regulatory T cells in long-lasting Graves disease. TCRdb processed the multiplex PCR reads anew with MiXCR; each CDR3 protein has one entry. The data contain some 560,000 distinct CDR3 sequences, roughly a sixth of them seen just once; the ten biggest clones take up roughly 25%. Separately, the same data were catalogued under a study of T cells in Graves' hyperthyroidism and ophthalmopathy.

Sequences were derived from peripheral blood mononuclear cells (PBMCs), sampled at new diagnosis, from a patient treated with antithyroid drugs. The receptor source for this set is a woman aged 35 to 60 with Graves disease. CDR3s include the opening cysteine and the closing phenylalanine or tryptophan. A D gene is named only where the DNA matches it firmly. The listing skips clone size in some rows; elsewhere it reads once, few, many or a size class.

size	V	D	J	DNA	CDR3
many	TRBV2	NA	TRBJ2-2	TGTGCCAGCAGGATCTCCAGGGGGGAAGGCGGGGAGCTGTTTTTT	CASRISRGEGGELFF
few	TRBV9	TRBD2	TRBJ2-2	TGTGCCAACAGCGTAGCGGGCGGGGAGCTGTTTTTT	CANSVAGGELFF
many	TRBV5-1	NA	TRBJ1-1	TGCGCCAGCAGCTTAGAGGCCCGCGGCGGCACTGAAGCTTTCTTT	CASSLEARGGTEAFF
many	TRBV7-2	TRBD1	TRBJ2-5	TGTGCCAGCAGCTCAGGGGGCGCGGAGACCCAGTACTTC	CASSSGGAETQYF
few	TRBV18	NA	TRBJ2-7	TGTGCCAGCTCACCACCGTCCAGGGCACCCTACGAGCAGTACTTC	CASSPPSRAPYEQYF
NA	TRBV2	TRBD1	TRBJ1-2	TGTGCCAGCAGTGTGGACAGGCTCGGTGGCTACACCTTC	CASSVDRLGGYTF
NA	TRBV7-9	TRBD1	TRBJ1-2	TGTGCCAGCAGCCGTGACCAGGGGGCTCGGGGCTACACCTTC	CASSRDQGARGYTF
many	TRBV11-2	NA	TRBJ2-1	TGTGCCAGCAGCTTCCAAGCGGCGATCTACAATGAGCAGTTCTTC	CASSFQAAIYNEQFF
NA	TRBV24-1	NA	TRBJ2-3	TGTGCCACCAGTGATTTGTACAGCTCCCAGTATTTT	CATSDLYSSQYF
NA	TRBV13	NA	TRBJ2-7	TGTGCCAGCAGCTTCGGGGGAGGGGGGGTACACGAGCAGTACTTC	CASSFGGGGVHEQYF
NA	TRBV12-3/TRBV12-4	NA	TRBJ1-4	TGTGCCAGCAGTTTAGACAGGGCTTATGAAAAACTGTTTTTT	CASSLDRAYEKLFF
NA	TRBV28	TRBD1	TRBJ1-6	TGTGCCACCCAGGGGGGAAATTCACCCCTCCACTTT	CATQGGNSPLHF